A single sample gave rise to the 25 T cell receptor beta chains below, sequenced in a study of blood T cell repertoires in COVID-19. Profiling relied on immunoSEQ multiplex PCR, and the TCRdb table lists in-frame clones only, not all of them. The top ten hold 2.5% to 3.5% of the sample, which has fewer than 25,000 clones, 90% seen once. The sample consisted of peripheral blood. These receptors originate from a man between 65 and 85 years old with acute or convalescent COVID-19.

The V gene is TRBV27, the J gene TRBJ2-7; 10 positions agree with TRBD2. With V trimmed by 3 bases and J by 4 bases, 15 bases remained unmatched. The CDR3 is 18 residues long. Germline-derived CDR1 and CDR2 are MNHEY and SMNVEV (reference sequence). This CDR3 reads CASSFSSGRKILGYEQYF. DNA of the CDR3: TGTGCCAGCAGTTTTAGTAGCGGGAGGAAAATTCTGGGATACGAGCAGTACTTC.

This chain connects TRBV7-9 to TRBJ2-7; 10 positions match TRBD1. Germline V lookup: CDR1 SEHNR, CDR2 FQNEAQ (reference sequence). The CDR3 covers 15 residues. Trimming cost V 5 bases and J 3 bases; bases outside gene matches: 7. The CDR3 reads CASSPAGTGVYEQYF. CDR3 DNA: TGTGCCAGCAGCCCCGCCGGGACAGGGGTCTACGAGCAGTACTTC. Filled out from reference TRBV7-9 and TRBJ2-7, the complete variable domain reads DTGVSQNPRHKITKRGQNVTFRCDPISEHNRLYWYRQTLGQGPEFLTYFQNEAQLEKSRLLSDRFSAERPKGSFSTLEIQRTEQGDSAMYLCASSPAGTGVYEQYFGPGTRLTVT.

This chain links TRBV7-8 with TRBJ2-2, with a weak D call TRBD1 (5 bases). CDR3 size: 13 residues. Trimming stripped 11 bases from V and 6 bases from J, with 16 bases between. Germline CDR1 is SGHVS and CDR2 is FQNEAQ. The chain's CDR3 is CAGRQSAAGELFF. CDR3 nucleotide sequence: TGTGCCGGAAGACAGTCCGCTGCCGGGGAGCTGTTTTTT.

The chain links TRBV11-3 to TRBJ2-3; D is uncertain. V lost 1 base, J lost 4 bases, and 9 bases lay in between. The CDR3 extends over 14 amino acids. In germline, CDR1 is SGHNT, CDR2 YENEEA. CDR3 sequence (DNA): TGTGCCAGCAGCTTAGCGGGTCCGGCAGATACGCAGTATTTT. Translation: CASSLAGPADTQYF.

V is TRBV2 and J is TRBJ2-7; D is ambiguous. Deletions cut 6 bases from V and 4 bases from J, with 10 bases between. This CDR3 has 12 residues. The germline gives CDR1 SNHLY, CDR2 FYNNEI. CDR3 protein: CASSSLLYEQYF. The CDR3 nucleotides are TGTGCCAGCAGCAGTTTGTTGTACGAGCAGTACTTC.

The chain is built from TRBV7-2 and TRBJ2-7; TRBD2 matches at 13 bases. V trimming: 4 bases; J trimming: 4 bases; junction bases outside the gene matches: 1. The CDR3 has 14 residues. CDR1 and CDR2 (germline): SGHTA, FQGNSA. The CDR3 here is CASSSTSGRYEQYF. Here the CDR3 DNA reads TGTGCCAGCAGCTCGACTAGCGGGAGGTACGAGCAGTACTTC.

This clone has a handful of counts. The genes are TRBV29-1 and TRBJ2-2; 7 nucleotides agree with TRBD1. CDR3 length equals 13 residues. Per the germline V gene, CDR1 is SQVTM and CDR2 is ANQGSEA. Unmatched junction bases numbered 4, after V lost 7 bases and J lost 2 bases. CDR3 DNA sequence: TGCAGCGCGGGACAGAGAAACACCGGGGAGCTGTTTTTT. Amino acid sequence: CSAGQRNTGELFF.

The genes are TRBV2 and TRBJ1-2, with unresolved D. There are 15 residues in the CDR3. From germline, CDR1 is SNHLY and CDR2 FYNNEI. Deletions cut 0 bases from V and 7 bases from J, with 15 bases between. CDR3 loop: CASSEALPFSGGYTF. The CDR3 DNA reads as TGTGCCAGCAGTGAAGCGCTTCCATTCTCCGGTGGCTACACCTTC.

This chain joins TRBV5-6 and TRBJ1-6; D is perhaps TRBD1 (6 bases). V shed 1 base and J shed 7 bases, with 15 bases lying between them. The CDR3 covers 16 residues. From germline, CDR1 is SGHDT and CDR2 YYEEEE. The CDR3 loop reads CASSLRQVVSNSPLHF. Here the CDR3 DNA reads TGTGCCAGCAGCTTGAGACAGGTGGTTTCGAATTCACCCCTCCACTTT.

The CDR3 loop reads CASRTWDTYVEQYF. CDR3 nucleotides: TGTGCCAGCCGGACGTGGGACACGTATGTTGAGCAGTACTTC. The chain joins TRBV28 to TRBJ2-7, with D maybe TRBD1 (6 bases). The CDR3 loop spans 14 amino acids. Trimming removed 8 bases at V and 7 bases at J, with 21 bases between. CDR1 is MDHEN and CDR2 is SYDVKM in the germline V gene.

V and J are TRBV28 and TRBJ2-3; D is unclear. CDR3 size: 11 residues. The germline gives CDR1 MDHEN, CDR2 SYDVKM. Trimming pared 6 bases from V and 5 bases from J, leaving 6 bases between. CDR3 region: CASSLEDTQYF. DNA for the CDR3: TGTGCCAGCAGCCTAGAAGATACGCAGTATTTT.

The chain recombines TRBV28 with TRBJ2-1; the match to TRBD2 covers 7 bases. Trimming removed 3 bases from V and 0 bases from J; junction bases left unmatched: 8. Germline assignment: CDR1 MDHEN and CDR2 SYDVKM. This CDR3 has 17 amino acids. The CDR3 coding sequence is TGTGCCAGCAGTTTCGCTAGCGGAAAAAGCTCCTACAATGAGCAGTTCTTC. Translation: CASSFASGKSSYNEQFF.

The V gene is TRBV19, the J gene TRBJ2-5, with D uncertain. Germline CDR1 and CDR2: LNHDA and SQIVND (reference sequence). Trimming shortened V by 4 bases and J by 1 base, and 4 bases separated the two germline ends. The length of the CDR3 is 12 residues. The chain's CDR3 is CASSTGQETQYF. DNA for the CDR3: TGTGCCAGTAGTACGGGCCAAGAGACCCAGTACTTC.

The rearrangement links TRBV28 to TRBJ2-7; TRBD1 agrees at 9 bases. The CDR3 extends over 15 amino acids. J lost 3 bases, V lost 4 bases, and 7 bases had no gene match. Per the germline V gene, CDR1 is MDHEN and CDR2 is SYDVKM. The CDR3 spells CASSSGQGNIYEQYF. The CDR3 bases are TGTGCCAGCAGTTCGGGACAGGGAAACATCTACGAGCAGTACTTC.

The CDR3 loop reads CASSGGSGGRDTQYF. DNA of the CDR3: TGCGCCAGCAGCGGGGGATCAGGGGGCAGAGATACGCAGTATTTT. The V gene is TRBV10-1, the J gene TRBJ2-3, with 8 bases identical to TRBD1. The CDR3 extends over 15 amino acids. The V and J ends lost 6 bases and 5 bases, in that order; junction bases with no gene match: 10. The germline CDR1 and CDR2 sequences are WNHNN and SYGVQD (reference sequence).

The rearrangement links TRBV19 to TRBJ1-5, with 9 bases aligning to TRBD1. The germline CDR1 and CDR2 sequences are LNHDA and SQIVND (reference sequence). The J segment lost 5 bases and the V segment lost 4 bases, leaving 0 bases of the junction unmatched. CDR3 length: 13 residues. CDR3 region: CASSRDRDQPQHF. CDR3 DNA sequence: TGTGCCAGTAGTAGGGACAGGGATCAGCCCCAGCATTTT.

V usage is TRBV10-3 and J usage is TRBJ1-2; possible D gene TRBD1, 5 bases. Trimming removed 2 bases at V and 1 base at J, with 8 bases between. This CDR3 has 14 residues. The V gene's germline CDR1 is ENHRY and CDR2 SYGVKD. The CDR3 DNA follows: TGTGCCATCAGTGAGCAGGGATTTAACTATGGCTACACCTTC. Translated: CAISEQGFNYGYTF.

This clone was observed once. The genes are TRBV19 and TRBJ1-2; TRBD1 might be the D (6 bases). The CDR3 runs to 12 residues. Trimming took off 4 bases at V and 3 bases at J, with 6 bases between the two ends. Germline CDR1 LNHDA, CDR2 SQIVND (reference sequence). The DNA of the CDR3 is TGTGCCAGTAGTAACAGGGACTATGGCTACACCTTC. Amino acids: CASSNRDYGYTF.

This rearrangement joins TRBV10-2 to TRBJ1-5; 7 bases map to TRBD1. With 2 bases clipped from V and 6 bases from J, the junction kept 10 bases outside the gene matches. The CDR3 loop spans 16 amino acids. In germline, CDR1 is WSHSY, CDR2 SAAADI. CDR3 DNA sequence: TGCGCCAGCAGTGAGGGGCTAGGGGGCGTGAGTCAGCCCCAGCATTTT. Amino acids: CASSEGLGGVSQPQHF.

CDR3 DNA: TGTGCCAGCTCACGTGACAGGGAGAACACTGAAGCTTTCTTT. Its protein product is CASSRDRENTEAFF. V usage is TRBV18 and J usage is TRBJ1-1, with TRBD1 identical over 7 bases. Germline V gene sequence: CDR1 KGHSH, CDR2 LQKENI. Losses at the gene ends were 4 bases for V and 1 base for J; bases not matched to a gene: 3. CDR3 length: 14 amino acids.

A few counts support this clone. The chain couples TRBV2 to TRBJ2-2, with 8 nucleotides matching TRBD1. Germline V CDR1 and CDR2: SNHLY, FYNNEI. This CDR3 has 15 amino acids. Trimming removed 8 bases from V and 1 base from J; junction bases left unmatched: 6. CDR3 DNA: TGTGCCAGCGACTTGGGGACAGGGAACACCGGGGAGCTGTTTTTT. Translation: CASDLGTGNTGELFF.

The V gene is TRBV7-9, the J gene TRBJ2-1, with 11 bases identical to TRBD1. The CDR3 runs 12 residues. Trimming removed 4 bases from V and 14 bases from J; junction bases left unmatched: 4. CDR1 SEHNR and CDR2 FQNEAQ come from the germline V gene (reference sequence). CDR3: CASSYGTGGEFF. For the CDR3, the DNA is TGTGCCAGCAGCTATGGGACAGGGGGAGAGTTCTTC.

In DNA form, the CDR3 reads TGTGCCAGCAGGGGGACAGCGGTTACCGAGCAGTACTTC. Protein sequence: CASRGTAVTEQYF. This rearrangement joins TRBV12-3 or TRBV12-4 to TRBJ2-7; 7 nucleotides align to TRBD1. The CDR3 is 13 residues long. V lost 6 bases to trimming and J lost 6 bases; unmatched junction nucleotides: 8.

This chain connects TRBV11-3 to TRBJ2-7, with D unclear. Germline V gene lookup returns CDR1 SGHNT and CDR2 YENEEA. Trimming left V 4 bases short and J 2 bases short, with 3 bases between. This CDR3 is 11 amino acids long. As DNA, the CDR3 is TGTGCCAGCAGCTCAGCCTACGAGCAGTACTTC. Protein product: CASSSAYEQYF.

The chain recombines TRBV7-2 with TRBJ1-2; the D is unclear. The ends were cut back, 5 bases at V and 5 bases at J, with 15 bases in the middle. CDR1 and CDR2 (germline): SGHTA, FQGNSA. The CDR3 consists of 14 residues. CDR3 residues: CASSLTEKIYGYTF. Here the CDR3 DNA reads TGTGCCAGCAGCCTTACAGAAAAGATTTATGGCTACACCTTC.